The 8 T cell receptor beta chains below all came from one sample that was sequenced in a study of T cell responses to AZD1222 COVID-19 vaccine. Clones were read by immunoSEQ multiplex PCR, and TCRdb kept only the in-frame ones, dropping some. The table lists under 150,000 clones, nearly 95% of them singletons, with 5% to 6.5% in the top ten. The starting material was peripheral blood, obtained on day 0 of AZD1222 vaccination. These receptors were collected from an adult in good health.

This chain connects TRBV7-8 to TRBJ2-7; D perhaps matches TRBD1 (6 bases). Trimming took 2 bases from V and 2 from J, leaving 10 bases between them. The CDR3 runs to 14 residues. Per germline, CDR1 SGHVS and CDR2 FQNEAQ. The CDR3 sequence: CASSLQGMTYEQYF. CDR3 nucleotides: TGTGCCAGCAGCTTACAGGGGATGACCTACGAGCAGTACTTC.

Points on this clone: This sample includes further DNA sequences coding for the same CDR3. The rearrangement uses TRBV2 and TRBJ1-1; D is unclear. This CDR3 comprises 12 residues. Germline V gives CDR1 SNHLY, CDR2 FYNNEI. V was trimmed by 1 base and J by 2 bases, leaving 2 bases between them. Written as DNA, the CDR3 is TGTGCCAGCAGTGAAGGAAACACTGAAGCTTTCTTT. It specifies CASSEGNTEAFF. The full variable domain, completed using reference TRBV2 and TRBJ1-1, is EPEVTQTPSHQVTQMGQEVILRCVPISNHLYFYWYRQILGQKVEFLVSFYNNEISEKSEIFDDQFSVERPDGSNFTLKIRSTKLEDSAMYFCASSEGNTEAFFGQGTRLTVV.

CDR3 in amino acids: CASSSGQATAYLTTYEQYF. The CDR3 nucleotides are TGTGCCAGCAGCTCGGGACAGGCTACGGCGTATCTAACGACCTACGAGCAGTACTTC. The V gene is TRBV11-2, the J gene TRBJ2-7; 8 positions agree with TRBD1. After removal of 4 bases from V and 2 bases from J, the junction contained 19 bases not matched to a gene. Germline V gives CDR1 SGHAT, CDR2 FQNNGV. CDR3 length: 19 amino acids.

The CDR3 DNA reads as TGTGCCAGCAGCTTAGCTCCCGCGGTTGGCTACACCTTC. Translated: CASSLAPAVGYTF. V usage is TRBV7-9 and J usage is TRBJ1-2; D remains unclear. V was pared by 0 bases and J by 7 bases, with 9 bases between. Per the germline V gene, CDR1 is SEHNR and CDR2 is FQNEAQ (reference sequence). This CDR3 is 13 amino acids long. Full variable domain (remainder filled in from reference TRBV7-9 and TRBJ1-2): DTGVSQNPRHKITKRGQNVTFRCDPISEHNRLYWYRQTLGQGPEFLTYFQNEAQLEKSRLLSDRFSAERPKGSFSTLEIQRTEQGDSAMYLCASSLAPAVGYTFGSGTRLTVV.

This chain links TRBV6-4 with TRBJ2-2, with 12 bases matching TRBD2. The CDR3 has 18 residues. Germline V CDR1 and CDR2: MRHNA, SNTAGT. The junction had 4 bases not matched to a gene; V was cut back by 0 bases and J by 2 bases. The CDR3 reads CASSDSASGRENTGELFF. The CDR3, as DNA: TGTGCCAGCAGTGACTCTGCTAGCGGGAGGGAAAACACCGGGGAGCTGTTTTTT.

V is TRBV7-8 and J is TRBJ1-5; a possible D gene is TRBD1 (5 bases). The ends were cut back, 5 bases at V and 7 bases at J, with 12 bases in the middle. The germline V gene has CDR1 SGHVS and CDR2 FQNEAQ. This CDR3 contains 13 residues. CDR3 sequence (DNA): TGTGCCAGCAGCCCGCCTCAGGGCCAGCCCCAGCATTTT. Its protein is CASSPPQGQPQHF. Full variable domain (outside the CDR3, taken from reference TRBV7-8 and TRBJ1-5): GAGVSQSPRYKVAKRGQDVALRCDPISGHVSLFWYQQALGQGPEFLTYFQNEAQLDKSGLPSDRFFAERPEGSVSTLKIQRTQQEDSAVYLCASSPPQGQPQHFGDGTRLSIL.

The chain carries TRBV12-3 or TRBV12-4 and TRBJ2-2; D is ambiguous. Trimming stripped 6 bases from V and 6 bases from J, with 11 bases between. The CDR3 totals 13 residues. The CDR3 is CASSTRLSGELFF. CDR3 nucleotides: TGTGCCAGCAGCACAAGACTTTCCGGGGAGCTGTTTTTT.

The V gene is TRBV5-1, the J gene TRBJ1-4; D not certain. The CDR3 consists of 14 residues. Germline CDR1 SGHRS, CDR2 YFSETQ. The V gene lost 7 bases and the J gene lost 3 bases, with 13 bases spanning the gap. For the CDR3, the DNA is TGCGCCAGCCGCCTGGGCAGCTCTAATGAAAAACTGTTTTTT. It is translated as CASRLGSSNEKLFF.